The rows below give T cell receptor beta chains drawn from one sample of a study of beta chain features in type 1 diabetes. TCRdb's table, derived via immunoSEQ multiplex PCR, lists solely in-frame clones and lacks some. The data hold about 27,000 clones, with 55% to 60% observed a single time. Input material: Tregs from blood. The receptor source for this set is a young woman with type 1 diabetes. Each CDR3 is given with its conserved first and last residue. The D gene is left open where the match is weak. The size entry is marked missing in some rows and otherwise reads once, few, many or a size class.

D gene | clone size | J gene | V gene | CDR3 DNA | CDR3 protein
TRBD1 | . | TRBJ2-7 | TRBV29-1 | TGCAGCGTTGTACAGGGGAATTCCTACGAGCAGTACTTC | CSVVQGNSYEQYF
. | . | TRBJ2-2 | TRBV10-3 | TGTGCCATCAGTAGGCTAGCAAACACCGGGGAGCTGTTTTTT | CAISRLANTGELFF
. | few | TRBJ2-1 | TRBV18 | TGTGCCAGCTCACCCCGGTTCGCTGAGCAGTTCTTC | CASSPRFAEQFF
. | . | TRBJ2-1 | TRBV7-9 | TGTGCCAGCAGCTTAGACGATCTAAAGATGCAGTTCTTC | CASSLDDLKMQFF
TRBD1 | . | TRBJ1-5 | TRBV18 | TGTGCCAGCTCACCAGGACAGGATAGTCAGCCCCAGCATTTT | CASSPGQDSQPQHF
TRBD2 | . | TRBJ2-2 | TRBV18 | TGTGCCAGCTCACCTATGCTAGCGGGAGGAAGCGGCACCGGGGAGCTGTTTTTT | CASSPMLAGGSGTGELFF
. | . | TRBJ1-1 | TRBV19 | TGTGCCAGTAGTGCAGACAGATACACTGAAGCTTTCTTT | CASSADRYTEAFF
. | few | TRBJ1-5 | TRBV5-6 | TGTGCCAGCAGCACCTGGACAGCCGATCCCCAGCATTTT | CASSTWTADPQHF
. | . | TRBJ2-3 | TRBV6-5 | TGTGCCAGCAGTTACGGCGGGTGGGATACGCAGTATTTT | CASSYGGWDTQYF
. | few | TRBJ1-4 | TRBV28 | TGTGCCAGCAGGGGTATAGGAGGTGGAGAAAAACTGTTTTTT | CASRGIGGGEKLFF
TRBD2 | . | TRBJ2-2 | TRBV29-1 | TGCAGCGTTGGGGGAGCGGGAGGGCCGAGGTCCGGGGAGCTGTTTTTT | CSVGGAGGPRSGELFF
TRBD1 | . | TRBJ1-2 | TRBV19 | TGTGCCAGTAGAGGGACAGGGACAAACTATGGCTACACCTTC | CASRGTGTNYGYTF
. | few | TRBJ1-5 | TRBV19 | TGTGCCAGTAGAGGGGAGGGCAATCAGCCCCAGCATTTT | CASRGEGNQPQHF
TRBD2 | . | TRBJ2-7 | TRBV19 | TGTGCCAGTCTAGCGGGAGAGGGCGAGCAGTACTTC | CASLAGEGEQYF
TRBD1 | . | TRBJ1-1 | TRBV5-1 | TGCGCCAGCAGCCTTCGGACAGGTCGGAACACTGAAGCTTTCTTT | CASSLRTGRNTEAFF
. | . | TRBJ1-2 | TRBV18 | TGTGCCGGCTCTCCCGACACGTCGGTTGTATATGGCTACACCTTC | CAGSPDTSVVYGYTF
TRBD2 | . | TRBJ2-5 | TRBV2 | TGTGCCAGCAGTGCGGCTAGCGGAATTCAAGAGACCCAGTACTTC | CASSAASGIQETQYF
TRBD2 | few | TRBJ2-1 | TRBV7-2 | TGTGCCAGCAGTCGAGGACTAGTAGGCAATGAGCAGTTCTTC | CASSRGLVGNEQFF
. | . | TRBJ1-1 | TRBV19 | TGTGCCAGTAGAAACGAACAGGCGGCAGTCGGTGAAGCTTTCTTT | CASRNEQAAVGEAFF
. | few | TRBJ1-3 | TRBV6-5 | TGTGCCAGCAGTTACTCGGGCGTATCGGGAAACACCATATATTTT | CASSYSGVSGNTIYF
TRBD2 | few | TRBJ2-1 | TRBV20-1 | TGCAGTGCTAGAGACGGGAGGGGTCAGTTCTTC | CSARDGRGQFF
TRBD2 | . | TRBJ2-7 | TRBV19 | TGTGCCAGTAGTGACCTAGCGGGAGGGACCTACGAGCAGTACTTC | CASSDLAGGTYEQYF
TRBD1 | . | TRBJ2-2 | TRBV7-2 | TGTGCCAGCAGTAGAACGGGACAGACGACCGGGGAGCTGTTTTTT | CASSRTGQTTGELFF
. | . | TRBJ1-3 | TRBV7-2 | TGTGCCAGCAGCTTAGCGGCAGGGTTCTCTGGAAACACCATATATTTT | CASSLAAGFSGNTIYF
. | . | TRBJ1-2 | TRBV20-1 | TGCAGTGCCGAGAGCGGGGGCTACACCTTC | CSAESGGYTF